The entry below describes one TCR beta chain. This specimen comes from a study of blood T cell repertoires in COVID-19. This CDR3 comprises 13 residues. Per germline, CDR1 MNHEY and CDR2 SVGAGI. V trimming: 5 bases; J trimming: 4 bases; junction bases outside the gene matches: 0. The method was immunoSEQ multiplex PCR; TCRdb's version includes in-frame clones alone and lacks a portion of them. The repertoire holds over 50,000 clones, with roughly 72% as singletons. Sequenced sample: peripheral blood. The gene calls are TRBV6-5 and TRBJ2-1, with 9 bases identical to TRBD2. The TCR originated in a woman in her seventies with COVID-19, enrolled during active disease. The CDR3 DNA sequence: TGTGCCAGCAGTAGCGGGAGGTACAATGAGCAGTTCTTC. Protein: CASSSGRYNEQFF.